This TCR beta chain was recorded in a study of radiotherapy plus CTLA-4 blockade in lung cancer. General study points: Blood-borne expansion of tumor-derived TCR clones followed radiotherapy plus ipilimumab.

In the case of this clone: Its antigen is unknown.

The germline V gene encodes CDR1 GTSNPN and CDR2 SVGIG (reference sequence). V was shortened by 0 bases and J by 7 bases, with 18 bases between the two germline ends. The CDR3 runs to 16 residues. This table comes from immunoSEQ multiplex PCR, and its TCRdb copy is limited to in-frame clones, with some not included. The profile covers 70,000 to 95,000 clones, with approximately 86% appearing a single time and approximately 15% taken by the ten largest. The clonotype was recovered from a human donor with non-small cell lung cancer that progressed on radiotherapy plus ipilimumab. The J gene is TRBJ2-2, the V gene TRBV30; D is perhaps TRBD1 (6 bases). Sample: peripheral blood, taken from a patient treated with radiotherapy plus ipilimumab. CDR3: CAWSVAVRLQGGELFF. CDR3 sequence (DNA): TGTGCCTGGAGTGTGGCAGTTCGGCTACAGGGCGGGGAGCTGTTTTTT.